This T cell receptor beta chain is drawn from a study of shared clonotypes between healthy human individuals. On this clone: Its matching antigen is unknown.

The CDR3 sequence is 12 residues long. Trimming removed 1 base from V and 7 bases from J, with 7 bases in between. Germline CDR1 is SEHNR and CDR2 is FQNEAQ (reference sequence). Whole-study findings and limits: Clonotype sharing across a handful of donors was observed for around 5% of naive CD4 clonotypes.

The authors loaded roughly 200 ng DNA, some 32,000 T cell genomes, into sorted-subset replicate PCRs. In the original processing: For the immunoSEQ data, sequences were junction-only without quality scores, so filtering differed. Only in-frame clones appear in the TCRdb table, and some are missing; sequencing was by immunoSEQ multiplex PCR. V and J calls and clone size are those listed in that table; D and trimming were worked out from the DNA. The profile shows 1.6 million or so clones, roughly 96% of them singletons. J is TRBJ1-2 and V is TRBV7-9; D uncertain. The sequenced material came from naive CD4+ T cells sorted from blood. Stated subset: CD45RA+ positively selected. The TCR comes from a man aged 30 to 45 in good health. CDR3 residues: CASSLELGGYTF. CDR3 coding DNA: TGTGCCAGCAGCTTAGAATTAGGTGGCTACACCTTC.